This T cell receptor (beta chain) appears in the sequencing data of a study of blood T cells in healthy people across ages. Primers used in a second PCR of about 6 to 11 cycles were a sample-barcoded 5' primer and a J-beta primer mix. In TCRdb, the 5' RACE reads were re-called with MiXCR into one record per CDR3 protein. The sample has some 550,000 distinct CDR3 sequences; around 48% are singletons. There were at least 5.5 micrograms of total RNA extracted from every sample. General study points: While age rose, TCR beta diversity per million T cells dropped in a roughly linear way. Donors of long life had a larger count of naive CD4+ cells and greater diversity than aged donors.

For this clonotype: Its target is unknown.

Sequenced input: blood. The clonotype originates from a man at least 80 years old in good health.

CDR3 bases: TGTGCCAGTCGGGACTCCGGCCAAGAGACCCAGTACTTC. Translating gives CASRDSGQETQYF. The V gene is TRBV6-6, the J gene TRBJ2-5, with a possible D match to TRBD2 (6 bases). CDR1 and CDR2 (germline): MNHNY, SVGAGI (reference sequence). CDR3 length: 13 residues. V was shortened by 9 bases and J by 1 base, with 12 bases between the two germline ends.